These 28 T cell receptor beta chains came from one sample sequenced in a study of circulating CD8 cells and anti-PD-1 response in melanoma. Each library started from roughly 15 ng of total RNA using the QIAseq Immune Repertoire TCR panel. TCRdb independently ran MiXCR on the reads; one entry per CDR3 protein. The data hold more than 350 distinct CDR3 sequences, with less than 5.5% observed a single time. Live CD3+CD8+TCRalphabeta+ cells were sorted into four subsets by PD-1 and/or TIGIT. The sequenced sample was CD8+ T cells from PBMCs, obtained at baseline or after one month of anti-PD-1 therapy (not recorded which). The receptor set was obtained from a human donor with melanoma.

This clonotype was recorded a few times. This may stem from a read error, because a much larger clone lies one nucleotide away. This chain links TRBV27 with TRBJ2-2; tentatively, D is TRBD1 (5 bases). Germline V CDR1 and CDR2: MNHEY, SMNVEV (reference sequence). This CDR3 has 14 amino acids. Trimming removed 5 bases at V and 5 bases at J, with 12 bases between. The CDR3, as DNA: TGTGCCAGCAGTCCCTCCTCAGGGACCGGGGAGCTGTTTTTT. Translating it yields CASSPSSGTGELFF.

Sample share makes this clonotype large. The CDR3 loop is CASRTAATGYTF. The CDR3 coding sequence is TGTGCCAGTAGGACGGCAGCTACGGGCTACACCTTC. The gene calls are TRBV19 and TRBJ1-2; no clear D. The V end was cut by 6 bases, the J end by 8 bases, with 13 bases between. The CDR3 has 12 residues. Germline CDR1 reads LNHDA; CDR2 reads SQIVND (reference sequence).

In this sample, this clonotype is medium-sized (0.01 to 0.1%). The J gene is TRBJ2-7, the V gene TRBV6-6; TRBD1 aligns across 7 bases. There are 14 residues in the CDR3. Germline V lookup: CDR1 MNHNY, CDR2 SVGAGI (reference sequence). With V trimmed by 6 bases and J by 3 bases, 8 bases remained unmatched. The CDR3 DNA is TGTGCCAGCAGCCCGGGGACAGAACTCTACGAGCAGTACTTC. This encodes CASSPGTELYEQYF.

CDR3 in DNA: TGTGCCACCAGCGGGGGTCGACAGGTGGGCAACGAGCAGTACTTC. The encoded protein is CATSGGRQVGNEQYF. The rearrangement links TRBV15 to TRBJ2-7; tentative D call: TRBD1 (6 bases). CDR3 length: 15 residues. Per germline, CDR1 LNHNV and CDR2 YYDKDF (reference sequence). V dropped 5 bases and J dropped 5 bases, with 19 bases sitting between them.

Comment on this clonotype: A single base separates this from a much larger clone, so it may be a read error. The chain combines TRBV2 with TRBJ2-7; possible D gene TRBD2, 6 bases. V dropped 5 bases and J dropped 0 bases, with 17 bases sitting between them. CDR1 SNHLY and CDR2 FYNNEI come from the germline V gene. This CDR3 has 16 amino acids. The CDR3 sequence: CASSRDGGTSSYEQYF. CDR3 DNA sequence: TGTGCCAGCAGTAGGGACGGGGGAACCTCCTCCTACGAGCAGTACTTC.

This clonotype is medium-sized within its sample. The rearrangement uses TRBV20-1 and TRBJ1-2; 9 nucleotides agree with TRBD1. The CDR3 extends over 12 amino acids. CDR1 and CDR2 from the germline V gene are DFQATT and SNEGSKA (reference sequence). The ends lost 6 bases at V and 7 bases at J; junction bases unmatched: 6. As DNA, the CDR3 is TGCAGTGCCGAACAGGGGGCGGGTGGCTACACCTTC. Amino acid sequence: CSAEQGAGGYTF.

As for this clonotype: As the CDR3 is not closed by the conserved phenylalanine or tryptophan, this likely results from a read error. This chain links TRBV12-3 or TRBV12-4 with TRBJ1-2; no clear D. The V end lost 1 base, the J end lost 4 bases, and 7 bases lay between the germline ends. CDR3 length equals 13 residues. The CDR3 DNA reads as TGTGCCAGCAGTTTAGGGGGAAGCTATGGCTACACCTCC. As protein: CASSLGGSYGYTS.

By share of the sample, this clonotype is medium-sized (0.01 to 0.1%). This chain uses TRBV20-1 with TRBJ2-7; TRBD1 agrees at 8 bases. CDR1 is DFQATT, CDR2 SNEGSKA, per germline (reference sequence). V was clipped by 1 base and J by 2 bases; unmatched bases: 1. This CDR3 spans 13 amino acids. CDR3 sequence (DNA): TGCAGTGCTAGAGGGGACAGGCCCTACGAGCAGTACTTC. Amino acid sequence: CSARGDRPYEQYF.

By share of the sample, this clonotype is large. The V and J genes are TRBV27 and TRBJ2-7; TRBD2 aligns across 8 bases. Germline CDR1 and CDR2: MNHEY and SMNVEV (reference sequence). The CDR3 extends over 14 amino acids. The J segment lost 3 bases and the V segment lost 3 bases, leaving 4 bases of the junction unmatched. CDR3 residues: CASSLRGEGYEQYF. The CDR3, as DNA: TGTGCCAGCAGTTTGCGGGGGGAAGGCTACGAGCAGTACTTC.

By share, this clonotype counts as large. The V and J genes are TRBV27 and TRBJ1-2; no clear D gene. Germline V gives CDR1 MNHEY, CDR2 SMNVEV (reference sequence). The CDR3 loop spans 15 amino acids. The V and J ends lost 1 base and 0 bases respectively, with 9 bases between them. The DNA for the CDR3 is TGTGCCAGCAGTTTATATGGAGGAGCTAACTATGGCTACACCTTC. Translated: CASSLYGGANYGYTF.

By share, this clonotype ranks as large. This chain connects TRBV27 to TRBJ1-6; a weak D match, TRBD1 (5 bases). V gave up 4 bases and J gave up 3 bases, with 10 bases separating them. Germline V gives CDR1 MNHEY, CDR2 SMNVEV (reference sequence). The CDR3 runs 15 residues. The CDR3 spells CASSSDTYYNSPLHF. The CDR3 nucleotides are TGTGCCAGCAGTTCGGACACTTACTATAATTCACCCCTCCACTTT.

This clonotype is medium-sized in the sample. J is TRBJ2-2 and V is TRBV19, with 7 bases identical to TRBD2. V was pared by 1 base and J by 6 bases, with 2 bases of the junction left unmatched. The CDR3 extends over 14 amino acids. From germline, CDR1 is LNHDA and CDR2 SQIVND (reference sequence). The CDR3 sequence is CASSIGGGPGELFF. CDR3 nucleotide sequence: TGTGCCAGTAGTATAGGGGGAGGGCCCGGGGAGCTGTTTTTT.

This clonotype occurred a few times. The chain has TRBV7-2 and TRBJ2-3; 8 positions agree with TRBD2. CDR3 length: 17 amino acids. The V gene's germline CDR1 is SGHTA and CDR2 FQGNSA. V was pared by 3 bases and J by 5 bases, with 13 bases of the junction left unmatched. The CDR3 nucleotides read TGTGCCAGCAGCTTGAGTGCCAGCGGGGGAACGAAAGATACGCAGTATTTT. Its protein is CASSLSASGGTKDTQYF. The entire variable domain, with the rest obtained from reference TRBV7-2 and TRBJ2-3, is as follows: GAGVSQSPSNKVTEKGKDVELRCDPISGHTALYWYRQSLGQGLEFLIYFQGNSAPDKSGLPSDRFSAERTGGSVSTLTIQRTQQEDSAVYLCASSLSASGGTKDTQYFGPGTRLTVL.

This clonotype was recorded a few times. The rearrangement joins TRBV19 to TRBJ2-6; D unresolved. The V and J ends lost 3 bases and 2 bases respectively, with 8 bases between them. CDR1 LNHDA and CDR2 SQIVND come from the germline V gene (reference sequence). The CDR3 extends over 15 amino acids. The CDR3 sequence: CASSIGVAGANVLTF. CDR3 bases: TGTGCCAGTAGTATTGGGGTTGCTGGGGCCAACGTCCTGACTTTC.

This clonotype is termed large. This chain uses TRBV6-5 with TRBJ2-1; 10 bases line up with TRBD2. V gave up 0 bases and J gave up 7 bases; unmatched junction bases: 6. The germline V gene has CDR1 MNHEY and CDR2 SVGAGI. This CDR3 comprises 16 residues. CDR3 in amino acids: CASSYSSGGAGNEQFF. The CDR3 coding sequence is TGTGCCAGCAGTTACTCGAGCGGGGGGGCCGGGAATGAGCAGTTCTTC.

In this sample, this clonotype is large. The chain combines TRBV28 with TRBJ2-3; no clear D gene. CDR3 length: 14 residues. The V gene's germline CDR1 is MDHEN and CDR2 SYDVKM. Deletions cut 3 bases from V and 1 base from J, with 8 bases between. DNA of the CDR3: TGTGCCAGCAGTTTCCTTCAGGGCACAGATACGCAGTATTTT. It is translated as CASSFLQGTDTQYF.

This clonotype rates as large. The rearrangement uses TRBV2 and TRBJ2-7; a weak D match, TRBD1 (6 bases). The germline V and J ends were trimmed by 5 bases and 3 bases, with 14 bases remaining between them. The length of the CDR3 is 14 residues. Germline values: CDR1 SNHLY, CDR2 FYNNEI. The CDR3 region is CASSPFLDSYEQYF. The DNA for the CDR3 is TGTGCCAGCAGTCCTTTCCTGGACAGCTACGAGCAGTACTTC.

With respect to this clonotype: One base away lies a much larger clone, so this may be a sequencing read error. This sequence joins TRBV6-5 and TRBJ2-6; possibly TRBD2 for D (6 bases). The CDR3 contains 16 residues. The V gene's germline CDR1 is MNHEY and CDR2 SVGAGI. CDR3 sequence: CASSYSGTPGTNVLTF. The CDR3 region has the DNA TGTGCCAGCAGTTACTCGGGGACTCCTGGGACCAACGTCCTGACTTTC.

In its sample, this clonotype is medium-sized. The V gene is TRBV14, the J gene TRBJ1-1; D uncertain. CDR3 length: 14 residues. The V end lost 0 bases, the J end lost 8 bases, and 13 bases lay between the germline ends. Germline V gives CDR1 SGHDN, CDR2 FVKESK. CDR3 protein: CASSQELGGREAFF. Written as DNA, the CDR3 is TGTGCCAGCAGCCAAGAATTAGGAGGCCGAGAAGCTTTCTTT. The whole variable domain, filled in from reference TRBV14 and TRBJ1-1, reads EAGVTQFPSHSVIEKGQTVTLRCDPISGHDNLYWYRRVMGKEIKFLLHFVKESKQDESGMPNNRFLAERTGGTYSTLKVQPAELEDSGVYFCASSQELGGREAFFGQGTRLTVV.

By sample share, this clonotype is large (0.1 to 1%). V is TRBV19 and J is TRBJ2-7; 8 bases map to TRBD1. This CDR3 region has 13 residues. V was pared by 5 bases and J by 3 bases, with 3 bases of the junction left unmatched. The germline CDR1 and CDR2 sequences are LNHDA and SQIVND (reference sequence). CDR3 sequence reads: CASSAGQDYEQYF. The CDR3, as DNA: TGTGCCAGTAGTGCGGGACAGGACTACGAGCAGTACTTC.

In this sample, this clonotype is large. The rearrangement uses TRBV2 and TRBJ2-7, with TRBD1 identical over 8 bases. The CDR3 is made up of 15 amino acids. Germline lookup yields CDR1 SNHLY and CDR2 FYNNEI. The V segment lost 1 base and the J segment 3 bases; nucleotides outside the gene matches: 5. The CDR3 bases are TGTGCCAGCAGTGAAGGGTACAGGGGGTTCTACGAGCAGTACTTC. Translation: CASSEGYRGFYEQYF.

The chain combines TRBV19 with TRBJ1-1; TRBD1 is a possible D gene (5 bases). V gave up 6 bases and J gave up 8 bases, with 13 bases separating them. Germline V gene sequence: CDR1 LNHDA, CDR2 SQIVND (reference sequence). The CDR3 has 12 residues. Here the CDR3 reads CASRAGGAEAFF. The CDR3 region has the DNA TGTGCCAGTAGGGCCGGGGGAGCCGAAGCTTTCTTT. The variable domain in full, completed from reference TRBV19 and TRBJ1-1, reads DGGITQSPKYLFRKEGQNVTLSCEQNLNHDAMYWYRQDPGQGLRLIYYSQIVNDFQKGDIAEGYSVSREKKESFPLTVTSAQKNPTAFYLCASRAGGAEAFFGQGTRLTVV.

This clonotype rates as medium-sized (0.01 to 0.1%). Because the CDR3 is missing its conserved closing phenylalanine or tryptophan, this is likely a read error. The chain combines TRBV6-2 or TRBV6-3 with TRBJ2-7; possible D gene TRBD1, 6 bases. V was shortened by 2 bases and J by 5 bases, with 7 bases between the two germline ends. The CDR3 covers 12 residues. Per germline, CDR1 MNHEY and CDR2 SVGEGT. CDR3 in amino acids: CASSYNRDEQYS. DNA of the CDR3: TGTGCCAGCAGTTACAACAGGGACGAGCAGTACTCC.

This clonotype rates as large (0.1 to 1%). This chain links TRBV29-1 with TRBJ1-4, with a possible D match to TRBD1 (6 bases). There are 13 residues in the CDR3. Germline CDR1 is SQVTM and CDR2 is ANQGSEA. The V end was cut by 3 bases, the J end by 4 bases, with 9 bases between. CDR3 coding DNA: TGCAGCGTTGACGGAGGGGGTAATGAAAAACTGTTTTTT. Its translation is CSVDGGGNEKLFF.

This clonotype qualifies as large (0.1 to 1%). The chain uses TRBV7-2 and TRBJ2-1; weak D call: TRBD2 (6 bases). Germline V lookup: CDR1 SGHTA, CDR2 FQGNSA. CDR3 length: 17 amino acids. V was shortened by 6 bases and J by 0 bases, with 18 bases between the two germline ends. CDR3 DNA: TGTGCCAGCAGGCCGACTAGTCTCTCAAGCTCCTACAATGAGCAGTTCTTC. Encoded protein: CASRPTSLSSSYNEQFF.

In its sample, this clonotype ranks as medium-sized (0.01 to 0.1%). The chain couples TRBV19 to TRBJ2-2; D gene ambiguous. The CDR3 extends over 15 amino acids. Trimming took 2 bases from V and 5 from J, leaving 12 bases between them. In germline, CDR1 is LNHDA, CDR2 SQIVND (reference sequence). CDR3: CASSIKGVRTGELFF. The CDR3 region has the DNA TGTGCCAGTAGTATAAAGGGTGTTAGGACCGGGGAGCTGTTTTTT.

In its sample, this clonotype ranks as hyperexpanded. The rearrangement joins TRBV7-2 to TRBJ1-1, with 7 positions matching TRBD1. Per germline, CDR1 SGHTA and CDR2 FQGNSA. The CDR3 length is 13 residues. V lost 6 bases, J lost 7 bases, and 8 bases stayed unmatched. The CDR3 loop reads CASRRTGPVEAFF. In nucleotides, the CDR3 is TGTGCCAGCAGGAGGACAGGACCGGTTGAAGCTTTCTTT.

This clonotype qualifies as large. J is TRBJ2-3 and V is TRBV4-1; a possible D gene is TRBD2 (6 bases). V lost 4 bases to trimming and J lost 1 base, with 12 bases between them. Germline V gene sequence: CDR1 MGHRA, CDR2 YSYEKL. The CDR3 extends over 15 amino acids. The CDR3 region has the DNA TGCGCCAGCAGCCCGCGGGACGGGCGCACAGATACGCAGTATTTT. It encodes CASSPRDGRTDTQYF.